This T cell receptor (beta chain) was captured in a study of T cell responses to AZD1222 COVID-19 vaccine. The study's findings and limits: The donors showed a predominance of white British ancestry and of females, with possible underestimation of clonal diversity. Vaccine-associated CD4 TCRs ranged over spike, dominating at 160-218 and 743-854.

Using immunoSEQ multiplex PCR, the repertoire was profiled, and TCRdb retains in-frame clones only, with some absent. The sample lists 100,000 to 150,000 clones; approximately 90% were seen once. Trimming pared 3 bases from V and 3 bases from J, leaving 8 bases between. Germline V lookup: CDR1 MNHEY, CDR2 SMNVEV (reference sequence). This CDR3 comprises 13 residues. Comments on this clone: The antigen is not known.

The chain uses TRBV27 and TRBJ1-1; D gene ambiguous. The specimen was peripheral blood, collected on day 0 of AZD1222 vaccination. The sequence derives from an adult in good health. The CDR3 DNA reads TGTGCCAGCAGTTTCACGATGGACACTGAAGCTTTCTTT. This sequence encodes CASSFTMDTEAFF.